Below, 11 T cell receptor beta chains from the same sample are listed, as sequenced in a study of shared clonotypes between healthy human individuals. Sequencing was performed with immunoSEQ multiplex PCR; in TCRdb, only in-frame clones are kept and a portion is missing. The sample yields some 2,500,000 clones, roughly 93% seen once. The sequenced sample was naive CD4+ T cells from PBMCs. Sample subset: CD45RA+ positively selected. The receptors were sampled from a man between 18 and 29 years old in good health. Some clones in this sample may be carry-over from other donors' samples.

The V gene is TRBV19, the J gene TRBJ2-3; D possibly corresponds to TRBD2 (6 bases). The germline V gene encodes CDR1 LNHDA and CDR2 SQIVND (reference sequence). V was clipped by 3 bases and J by 4 bases, with 8 bases between them. The CDR3 loop spans 13 amino acids. For the CDR3, the DNA is TGTGCCAGTAGTATGGGGGGACCAGATACGCAGTATTTT. Its translation is CASSMGGPDTQYF.

The table lists this clone with a few counts. The V and J genes are TRBV28 and TRBJ1-5; tentative D call: TRBD1 (5 bases). This CDR3 is built from 14 residues. CDR1 and CDR2 from the germline V gene are MDHEN and SYDVKM. Trimming removed 10 bases at V and 6 bases at J, with 19 bases between. The CDR3 DNA follows: TGTGCCATCCAGCGTCTCGTAGGGGTTCAGCCCCAGCATTTT. Its protein is CAIQRLVGVQPQHF.

This clone was seen once. The same CDR3 can be traced to other DNA sequences in this sample. The chain joins TRBV30 to TRBJ1-6; D call uncertain. From germline, CDR1 is GTSNPN and CDR2 SVGIG (reference sequence). This CDR3 is 12 amino acids long. Trimming took off 4 bases at V and 4 bases at J, with 5 bases between the two ends. CDR3 DNA: TGTGCCTGGACCGAGTATAATTCACCCCTCCACTTT. It translates to CAWTEYNSPLHF.

This clone turned up a few times. V and J are TRBV28 and TRBJ1-1; D is undetermined. Trimming left V 3 bases short and J 0 bases short, with 8 bases between. The CDR3 is 14 amino acids. Looked up from germline, CDR1 is MDHEN and CDR2 is SYDVKM. The CDR3 bases are TGTGCCAGCAGTTTGGGTCAGGTGAACACTGAAGCTTTCTTT. It translates to CASSLGQVNTEAFF.

V is TRBV5-1 and J is TRBJ2-2, with D unresolved. The CDR3 consists of 15 residues. Germline lookup yields CDR1 SGHRS and CDR2 YFSETQ. V was trimmed by 1 base and J by 0 bases, leaving 7 bases between them. The DNA for the CDR3 is TGCGCCAGCAGCTTGATCCAAACGAACACCGGGGAGCTGTTTTTT. Protein product: CASSLIQTNTGELFF.

CDR3 sequence (DNA): TGTGCCAGCAGCCAAGGGGGGGATATACGCGGCACAGATACGCAGTATTTT. This gives the protein CASSQGGDIRGTDTQYF. This chain connects TRBV4-2 to TRBJ2-3; possibly TRBD2 for D (6 bases). The ends were cut back, 1 base at V and 1 base at J, with 15 bases in the middle. The CDR3 runs 17 residues. In germline, CDR1 is LGHNA, CDR2 YNFKEQ.

The chain uses TRBV11-2 and TRBJ1-1, with D possibly matching TRBD1 (6 bases). V was clipped by 3 bases and J by 3 bases, with 11 bases between them. Germline V gene sequence: CDR1 SGHAT, CDR2 FQNNGV. The CDR3 totals 14 residues. The CDR3 DNA follows: TGTGCCAGCAGCTTTTTACAGGGCTACACTGAAGCTTTCTTT. Protein product: CASSFLQGYTEAFF.

The chain links TRBV25-1 to TRBJ2-3; TRBD2 matches 12 bases. V dropped 6 bases and J dropped 3; count of bases not matched to a gene: 7. Germline V gene sequence: CDR1 MGHDK, CDR2 SYGVNS. This CDR3 is built from 16 residues. CDR3: CASSPRLAGATDTQYF. The DNA of the CDR3 is TGTGCCAGCAGCCCAAGACTAGCGGGAGCTACAGATACGCAGTATTTT.

With regard to this clone: The sample holds other DNA sequences that translate to the same CDR3. This rearrangement joins TRBV20-1 to TRBJ1-1; 8 bases map to TRBD1. V lost 3 bases and J lost 7; bases outside the gene matches: 1. Germline V gives CDR1 DFQATT, CDR2 SNEGSKA (reference sequence). The CDR3 consists of 11 residues. The CDR3 protein is CSARGTGEAFF. CDR3 in DNA: TGCAGTGCTAGGGGGACAGGTGAAGCTTTCTTT.

The chain employs TRBV6-6 and TRBJ1-5; no clear D gene. Germline values: CDR1 MNHNY, CDR2 SVGAGI (reference sequence). The CDR3 length is 12 residues. The V end lost 7 bases, the J end lost 8 bases, and 12 bases lay between the germline ends. Written as DNA, the CDR3 is TGTGCCAGCACGGGAGGGATCAAGCCCCAGCATTTT. Amino acid sequence: CASTGGIKPQHF.

The rearrangement joins TRBV7-2 to TRBJ2-5; a weak D match, TRBD2 (5 bases). The length of the CDR3 is 15 residues. The germline V gene encodes CDR1 SGHTA and CDR2 FQGNSA. Trimming pared 2 bases from V and 5 bases from J, leaving 15 bases between. CDR3 amino acids: CASSLLGSGRETQYF. CDR3 sequence (DNA): TGTGCCAGCAGCTTACTAGGCTCGGGAAGGGAGACCCAGTACTTC.